The source of this T cell receptor beta chain is a study of cytomegalovirus exposure and HLA in healthy donors. Study findings and constraints: Researchers counted 150 to 200 TCR beta chains as cytomegalovirus-associated.

The CDR3 spans 16 residues. In germline, CDR1 is SQVTM, CDR2 ANQGSEA. J was trimmed by 4 bases and V by 5 bases; bases with no gene match: 14. PCR involved 60 Vbeta and 13 Jbeta primers. Measured with immunoSEQ multiplex PCR; TCRdb has only the in-frame clones, and not every one. In all, the sample yields 100,000 to 150,000 clones. As for this clone: Antigen unknown.

The chain combines TRBV29-1 with TRBJ2-4; TRBD2 matches at 7 bases. Source material: PBMCs. This receptor was taken from a man between 18 and 29 years old in good health and CMV-seronegative. The CDR3 coding sequence is TGCAGCGTTTTGGGTCGGGGGGTCCCCACAAAAAACATTCAGTACTTC. This translates into CSVLGRGVPTKNIQYF.